The clone carrying this T cell receptor (beta chain) was detected a few times. Antigen: not known. Germline assignment: CDR1 SGHDT and CDR2 YYEEEE. The CDR3 contains 13 residues. The ends lost 6 bases at V and 4 bases at J; junction bases unmatched: 5. Unique molecular identifiers were built into the TCRbeta library. Using its own MiXCR run on the PCR reads, TCRdb lists one record per CDR3 protein. The sample gives about 350,000 distinct CDR3 sequences, 15% to 20% of which show up once; roughly two fifths is in the top ten. The data belong to a study of T-cell reconstitution after alpha-beta-depleted transplantation in children. Study findings and constraints: Expanded graft clones numbering several hundred reportedly gave rise to alpha-beta T cells about two months after transplant.

The J gene is TRBJ2-3, the V gene TRBV5-6, with 7 nucleotides matching TRBD1. Sample: PBMCs, mostly from graft donor cells, taken 360 days after TCRalphabeta/CD19-depleted stem cell transplant. The origin of this receptor is a male patient between 2 and 10 years old who had a stem cell transplant for acute lymphoblastic leukemia, so the T cells may come from the graft donor. The chain's CDR3 is CASNTGVADTQYF. The CDR3 nucleotides read TGTGCCAGCAACACAGGGGTAGCAGATACGCAGTATTTT.